This T cell receptor beta chain was identified during a study of T-cell memory formation after mild COVID-19. TCRdb passed the 5' RACE reads through MiXCR, listing each CDR3 protein once. Found here are some 190,000 distinct CDR3 sequences, roughly 16% of them singletons; the top ten hold under 2.5%. Many counts were recorded for this clonotype. Its antigen is unidentified. General study findings and limits: Of the contracting clones, CD4+ ones lay mainly in CM and EM, and CD8+ ones in EMRA.

From germline, CDR1 is SQVTM and CDR2 ANQGSEA. V was pared by 6 bases and J by 5 bases, with 20 bases between. The CDR3 has 15 residues. This sequence originates from an adult woman who had mild COVID-19 (a few samples of this study predate the infection). Cell type and time point are not known. The chain carries TRBV29-1 and TRBJ2-1, with TRBD1 as a possible D gene (5 bases). Sequencing input: PBMCs or a T cell subset sorted from them (not recorded which). The CDR3 DNA sequence: TGCAGCGTCTCCGCAGGGTCTGATCTCGACAATGAGCAGTTCTTC. It encodes CSVSAGSDLDNEQFF.